The clone carrying this T cell receptor (beta chain) was observed at least ten times. Its antigen remains unidentified. These data belong to a study of identical twins. General study points: Monozygotic twins shared more out-of-frame TCR alpha than recombination models predicted.

CDR1 SQVTM and CDR2 ANQGSEA come from the germline V gene. V lost 4 bases and J lost 2; bases outside the gene matches: 6. The CDR3 is 14 amino acids. Template switching added a universal primer site, and cDNA bore unique molecular identifiers. Using its own MiXCR run on the 5' RACE reads, TCRdb lists one record per CDR3 protein. Of 1.5 million or so distinct CDR3 sequences listed, 25% to 35% are singletons. The specimen sequenced was cord blood. The TCR was taken from a newborn girl in good health. The chain joins TRBV29-1 to TRBJ2-3, with 7 bases aligning to TRBD1. CDR3 sequence: CSVVDRLDTDTQYF. The CDR3 DNA follows: TGCAGCGTTGTGGACAGGCTTGACACAGATACGCAGTATTTT.